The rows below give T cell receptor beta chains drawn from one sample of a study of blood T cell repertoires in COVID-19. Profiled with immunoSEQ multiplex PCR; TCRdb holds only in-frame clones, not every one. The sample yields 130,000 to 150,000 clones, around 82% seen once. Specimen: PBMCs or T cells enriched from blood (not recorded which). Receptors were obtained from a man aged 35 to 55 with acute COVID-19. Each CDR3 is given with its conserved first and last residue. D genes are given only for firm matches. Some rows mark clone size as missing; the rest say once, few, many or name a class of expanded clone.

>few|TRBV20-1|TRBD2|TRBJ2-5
CSASSPSGRMETQYF
TGCAGTGCTAGTTCTCCTAGCGGGAGGATGGAGACCCAGTACTTC
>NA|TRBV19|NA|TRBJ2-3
CATRHPLNTDTQYF
TGTGCCACAAGACACCCGCTCAACACAGATACGCAGTATTTT
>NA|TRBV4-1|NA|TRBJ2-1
CASSQGSLAWSSYNEQFF
TGCGCCAGCAGCCAAGGCTCGCTAGCGTGGAGCTCCTACAATGAGCAGTTCTTC
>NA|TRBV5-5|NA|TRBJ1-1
CASSSGTNTEAFF
TGTGCCAGCAGCTCTGGCACAAACACTGAAGCTTTCTTT
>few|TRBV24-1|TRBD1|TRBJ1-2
CATSDGDRGGYGYTF
TGTGCCACCAGTGACGGGGACAGGGGAGGCTATGGCTACACCTTC
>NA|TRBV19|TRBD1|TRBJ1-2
CASRNPGQGSIYGYTF
TGTGCCAGTAGGAACCCGGGACAGGGTTCTATCTATGGCTACACCTTC
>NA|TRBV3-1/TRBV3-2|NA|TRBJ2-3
CASSSVGGPTDTQYF
TGTGCCAGCAGCTCCGTCGGGGGGCCGACAGATACGCAGTATTTT
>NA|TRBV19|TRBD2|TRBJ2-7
CARQQAGGQSEQYF
TGTGCCAGGCAACAGGCGGGGGGGCAGAGCGAGCAGTACTTC
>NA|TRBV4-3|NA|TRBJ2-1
CASSLLLGTIYNEQFF
TGCGCCAGCAGCCTCTTACTAGGGACAATTTACAATGAGCAGTTCTTC
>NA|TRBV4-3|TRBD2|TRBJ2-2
CASSQVTSGGANGELFF
TGCGCCAGCAGCCAGGTCACCAGCGGGGGGGCGAACGGGGAGCTGTTTTTT
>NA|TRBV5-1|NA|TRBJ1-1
CASSLLSGGRNEAFF
TGCGCCAGCAGCTTGCTCAGCGGGGGGCGCAATGAAGCTTTCTTT
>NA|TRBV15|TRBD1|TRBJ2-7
CATSRGTGDIGEQYF
TGTGCCACCAGCAGAGGGACAGGGGATATCGGCGAGCAGTACTTC
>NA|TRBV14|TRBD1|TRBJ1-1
CASSQFLTGATEAFF
TGTGCCAGCAGCCAATTCCTTACAGGGGCCACTGAAGCTTTCTTT
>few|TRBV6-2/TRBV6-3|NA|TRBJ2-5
CASSYPGPGETQYF
TGTGCCAGCAGTTACCCCGGCCCGGGGGAGACCCAGTACTTC
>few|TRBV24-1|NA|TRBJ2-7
CATSPGASYEQYF
TGTGCCACCAGTCCAGGGGCCAGCTACGAGCAGTACTTC
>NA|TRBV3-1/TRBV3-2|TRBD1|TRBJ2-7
CASSSRTGATDEQYF
TGTGCCAGCAGCTCTAGAACAGGGGCAACGGACGAGCAGTACTTC
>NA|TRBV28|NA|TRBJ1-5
CASSFFRGSGNQPQHF
TGTGCCAGCAGTTTCTTCCGCGGGAGTGGCAATCAGCCCCAGCATTTT
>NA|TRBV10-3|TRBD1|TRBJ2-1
CAISDTGTGGMSEQFF
TGTGCCATCAGTGATACCGGGACAGGGGGCATGAGTGAGCAGTTCTTC
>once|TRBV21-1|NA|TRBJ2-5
CASTTAGDSEETQYF
TGTGCCAGCACCACGGCGGGAGACAGTGAAGAGACCCAGTACTTC
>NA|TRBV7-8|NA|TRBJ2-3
CASSLGTQRATDTQYF
TGTGCCAGCAGCTTAGGTACCCAGCGGGCTACAGATACGCAGTATTTT
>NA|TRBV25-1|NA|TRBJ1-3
CASRRGNGNTIYF
TGTGCCAGCCGCAGGGGTAATGGAAACACCATATATTTT
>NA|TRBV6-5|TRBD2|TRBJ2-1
CASSLTAGGANEQFF
TGTGCCAGCAGCCTTACGGCGGGAGGGGCCAATGAGCAGTTCTTC
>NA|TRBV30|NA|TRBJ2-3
CAWTRRRADTQYF
TGTGCCTGGACGAGGAGACGGGCAGATACGCAGTATTTT
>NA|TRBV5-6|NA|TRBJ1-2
CASSPIRGEVFSYGYTF
TGTGCCAGCAGCCCAATCCGGGGGGAGGTGTTCAGCTATGGCTACACCTTC
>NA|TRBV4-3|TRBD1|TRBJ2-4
CASSQVWTGQDIQYF
TGCGCCAGCAGCCAAGTCTGGACAGGCCAGGACATTCAGTACTTC
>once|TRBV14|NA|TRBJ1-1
CASSHRPPGTEAFF
TGTGCCAGCAGCCACAGGCCCCCTGGCACTGAAGCTTTCTTT
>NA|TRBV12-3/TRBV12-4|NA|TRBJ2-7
CASKESSYEQYF
TGTGCCAGCAAAGAGAGCTCCTACGAGCAGTACTTC
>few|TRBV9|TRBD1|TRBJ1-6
CASSFGTGMPPLHF
TGTGCCAGCAGCTTCGGGACAGGGATGCCACCCCTCCACTTT
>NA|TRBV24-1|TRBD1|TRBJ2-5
CATSDHRQGAKTQYF
TGTGCCACCAGTGACCACCGACAGGGGGCGAAGACCCAGTACTTC
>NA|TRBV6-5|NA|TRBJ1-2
CASSTPKYYGYTF
TGTGCCAGCAGTACACCGAAGTACTATGGCTACACCTTC
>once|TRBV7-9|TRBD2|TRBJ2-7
CASSKWDYKSYEQYF
TGTGCCAGCAGCAAATGGGACTACAAATCCTACGAGCAGTACTTC
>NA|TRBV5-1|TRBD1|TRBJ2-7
CASSRTTGELGEQYF
TGCGCCAGCAGCCGTACGACAGGGGAGTTAGGCGAGCAGTACTTC
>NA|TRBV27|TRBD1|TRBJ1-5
CASSPGQGTSNQPQHF
TGTGCCAGCAGTCCCGGACAGGGAACGAGCAATCAGCCCCAGCATTTT
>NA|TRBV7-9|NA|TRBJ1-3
CASSPVGGGTIYF
TGTGCCAGCAGCCCCGTCGGGGGGGGCACCATATATTTT
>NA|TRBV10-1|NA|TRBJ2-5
CASRADGREEAQYF
TGCGCCAGCAGAGCGGACGGTCGGGAAGAGGCCCAGTACTTC
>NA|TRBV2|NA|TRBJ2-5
CASSTGGETQYF
TGTGCCAGCAGTACCGGAGGGGAGACCCAGTACTTC
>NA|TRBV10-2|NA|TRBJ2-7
CASRTASSYEQYF
TGCGCCAGCAGGACAGCGAGCTCCTACGAGCAGTACTTC
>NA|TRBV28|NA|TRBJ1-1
CASSPGLLTPREAFF
TGTGCCAGCAGTCCCGGACTCCTCACTCCTAGGGAAGCTTTCTTT
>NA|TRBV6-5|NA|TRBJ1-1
CASSYSEWYTEAFF
TGTGCCAGCAGTTACTCGGAGTGGTACACTGAAGCTTTCTTT
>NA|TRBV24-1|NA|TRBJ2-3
CATSDIPTGPTRDTQYF
TGTGCCACCAGTGATATTCCGACAGGTCCCACACGTGATACGCAGTATTTT
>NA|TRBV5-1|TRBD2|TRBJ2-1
CASSRGQGSGNEQFF
TGCGCCAGCAGCCGAGGGCAGGGTAGCGGGAATGAGCAGTTCTTC
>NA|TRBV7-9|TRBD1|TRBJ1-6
CASSAGQARSPLHF
TGTGCCAGCAGCGCCGGACAGGCTCGCTCACCCCTCCACTTT
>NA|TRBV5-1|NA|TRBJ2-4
CASSNVGIQYF
TGCGCCAGCAGTAATGTCGGCATTCAGTACTTC
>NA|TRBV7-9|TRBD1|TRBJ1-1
CASSPDRGTFAEAFF
TGTGCCAGCAGCCCGGACAGGGGAACTTTTGCTGAAGCTTTCTTT
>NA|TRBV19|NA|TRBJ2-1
CASSFGLNNEQFF
TGTGCCAGTAGCTTTGGACTGAACAATGAGCAGTTCTTC
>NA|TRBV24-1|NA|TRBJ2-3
CATSDSDGGQFTDTQYF
TGTGCCACCAGTGATTCGGACGGGGGGCAATTCACAGATACGCAGTATTTT
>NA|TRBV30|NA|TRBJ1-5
CAWSGTASRVSNQPQHF
TGTGCCTGGAGTGGGACAGCAAGTAGAGTTAGCAATCAGCCCCAGCATTTT
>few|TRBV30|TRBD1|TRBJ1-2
CASPIKGTGSGNYGYTF
TGTGCCTCCCCAATCAAAGGGACAGGGTCGGGTAACTATGGCTACACCTTC
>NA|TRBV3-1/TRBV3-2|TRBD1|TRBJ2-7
CASSPDRGRPYEQYF
TGTGCCAGCAGCCCGGACAGGGGTCGCCCCTACGAGCAGTACTTC
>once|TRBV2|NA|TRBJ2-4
CASSPNTGSNIQYF
TGTGCCAGCAGCCCTAATACAGGGTCCAACATTCAGTACTTC
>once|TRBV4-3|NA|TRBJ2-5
CASSQARGGIETQYF
TGCGCCAGCAGCCAGGCCAGGGGAGGGATTGAGACCCAGTACTTC
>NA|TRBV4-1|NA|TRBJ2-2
CASSLVYGELFF
TGCGCCAGCAGCCTCGTATATGGGGAGCTGTTTTTT
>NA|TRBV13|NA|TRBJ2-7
CASSPNREVYEQYF
TGTGCCAGCAGCCCCAATAGGGAGGTCTACGAGCAGTACTTC
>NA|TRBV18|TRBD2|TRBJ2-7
CASSGSGKSYEQYF
TGTGCCAGCTCAGGTAGCGGGAAATCATACGAGCAGTACTTC